The clone carrying this T cell receptor beta chain occurred once. Its antigen is still unknown. Sorted-subset replicate PCR reactions contained roughly 200 ng DNA, corresponding to some 29,000 T cell genomes. Sequenced by immunoSEQ multiplex PCR; TCRdb stores in-frame clones only, minus some. The sample comprises more than 2 million clones, approximately 94% of which are singletons, and roughly 1% rests with the top ten. The data were taken from a study of shared clonotypes between healthy human individuals. Study information: The donor pool was made up of a couple of women and three men aged 18 to 49. Study results and caveats: Large depth notwithstanding, sorted-subset sequencing proved incomplete by rarefaction.

Naive CD8 cells, CD45RO-negative and positively selected for CCR7, excluded terminally differentiated effector memory CD45RA+ cells. This CDR3 spans 14 amino acids. CDR1 MNHNS and CDR2 SASEGT come from the germline V gene. The trim removed 1 base at V and 8 bases at J, leaving 7 bases unmatched. The clonotype originates from a man in his late teens or twenties in good health. The gene calls are TRBV6-1 and TRBJ1-2, with 7 bases that match TRBD1. Input material: naive CD8+ T cells sorted from blood. The CDR3: CASSEDPGGDGYTF. CDR3 bases: TGTGCCAGCAGTGAAGATCCAGGGGGGGACGGCTACACCTTC.